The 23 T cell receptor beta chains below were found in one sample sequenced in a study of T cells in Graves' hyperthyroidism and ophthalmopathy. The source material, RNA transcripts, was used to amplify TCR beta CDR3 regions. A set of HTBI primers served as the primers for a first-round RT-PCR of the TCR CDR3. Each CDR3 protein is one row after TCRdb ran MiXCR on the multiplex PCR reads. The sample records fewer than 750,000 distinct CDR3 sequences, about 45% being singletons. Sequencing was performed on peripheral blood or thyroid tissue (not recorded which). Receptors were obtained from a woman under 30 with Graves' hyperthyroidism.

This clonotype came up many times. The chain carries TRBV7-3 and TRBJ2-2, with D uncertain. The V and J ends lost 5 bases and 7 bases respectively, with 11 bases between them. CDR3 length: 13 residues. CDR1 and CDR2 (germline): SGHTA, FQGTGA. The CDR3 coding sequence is TGTGCCAGCAGCACAACAAAGCTCGGGGAGCTGTTTTTT. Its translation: CASSTTKLGELFF.

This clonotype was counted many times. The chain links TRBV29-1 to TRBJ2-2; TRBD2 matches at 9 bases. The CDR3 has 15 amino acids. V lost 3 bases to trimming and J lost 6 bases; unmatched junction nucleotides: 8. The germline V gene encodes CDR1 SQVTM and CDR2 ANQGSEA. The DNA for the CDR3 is TGCAGCGTTGAGGAGGGCGGGAGGGATCCCGGGGAGCTGTTTTTT. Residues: CSVEEGGRDPGELFF.

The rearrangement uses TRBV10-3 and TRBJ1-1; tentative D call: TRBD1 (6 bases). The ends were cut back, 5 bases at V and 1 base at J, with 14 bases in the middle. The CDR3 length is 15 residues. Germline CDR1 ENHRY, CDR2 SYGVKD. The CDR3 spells CAISTGQMTNTEAFF. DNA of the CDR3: TGTGCCATCAGTACGGGACAAATGACGAACACTGAAGCTTTCTTT.

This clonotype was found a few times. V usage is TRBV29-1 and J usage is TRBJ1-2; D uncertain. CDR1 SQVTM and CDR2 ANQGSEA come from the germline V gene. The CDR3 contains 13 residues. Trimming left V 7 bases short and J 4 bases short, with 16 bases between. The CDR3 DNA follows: TGCAGCGCCCTGAGGGAGGGAATCTATGGCTACACCTTC. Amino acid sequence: CSALREGIYGYTF.

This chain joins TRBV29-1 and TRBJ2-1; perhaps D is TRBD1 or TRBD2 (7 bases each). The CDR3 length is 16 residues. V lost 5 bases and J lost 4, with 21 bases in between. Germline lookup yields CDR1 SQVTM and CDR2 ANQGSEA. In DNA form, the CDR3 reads TGCAGCGTTCCGATGATCCAGGGGGGGTTGTACAATGAGCAGTTCTTC. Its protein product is CSVPMIQGGLYNEQFF.

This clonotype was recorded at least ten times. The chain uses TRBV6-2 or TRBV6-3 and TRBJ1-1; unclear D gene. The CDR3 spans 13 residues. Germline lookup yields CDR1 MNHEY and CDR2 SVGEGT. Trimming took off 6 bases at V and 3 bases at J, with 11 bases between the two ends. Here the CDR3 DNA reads TGTGCCAGCAGGCCCCAAAGGCACACTGAAGCTTTCTTT. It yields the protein CASRPQRHTEAFF.

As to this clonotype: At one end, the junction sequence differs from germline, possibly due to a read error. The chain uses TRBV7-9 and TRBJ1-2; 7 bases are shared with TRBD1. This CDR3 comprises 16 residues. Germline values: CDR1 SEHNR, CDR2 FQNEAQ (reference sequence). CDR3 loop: CASSFGGTEQNCGHTF. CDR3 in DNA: TGTGCCAGCAGCTTCGGGGGGACAGAGCAGAACTGTGGCCACACCTTC.

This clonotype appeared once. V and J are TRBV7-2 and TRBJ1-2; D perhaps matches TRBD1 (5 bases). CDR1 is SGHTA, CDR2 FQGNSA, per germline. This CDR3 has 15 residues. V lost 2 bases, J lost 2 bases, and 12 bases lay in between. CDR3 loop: CASSLWSGLNYGYTF. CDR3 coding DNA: TGTGCCAGCAGCTTATGGTCGGGGCTAAACTATGGCTACACCTTC.

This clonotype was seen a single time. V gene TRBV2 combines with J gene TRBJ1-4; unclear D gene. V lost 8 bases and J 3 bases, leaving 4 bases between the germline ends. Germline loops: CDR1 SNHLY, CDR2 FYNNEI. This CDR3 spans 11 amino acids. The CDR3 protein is CASLANEKLFF. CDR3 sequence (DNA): TGTGCCAGCTTGGCTAATGAAAAACTGTTTTTT.

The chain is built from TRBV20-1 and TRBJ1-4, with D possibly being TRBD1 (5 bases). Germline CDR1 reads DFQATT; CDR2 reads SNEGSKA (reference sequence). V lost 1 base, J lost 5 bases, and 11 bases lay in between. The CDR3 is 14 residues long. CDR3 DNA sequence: TGCAGTGCTAGAGGGCCTGGGGACAATGAAAAACTGTTTTTT. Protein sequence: CSARGPGDNEKLFF.

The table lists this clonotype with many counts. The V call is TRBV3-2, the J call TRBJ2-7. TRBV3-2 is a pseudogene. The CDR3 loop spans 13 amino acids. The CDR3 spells CASSDWDLRAVYF. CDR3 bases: TGTGCCAGCAGTGATTGGGACCTACGAGCCGTGTACTTC.

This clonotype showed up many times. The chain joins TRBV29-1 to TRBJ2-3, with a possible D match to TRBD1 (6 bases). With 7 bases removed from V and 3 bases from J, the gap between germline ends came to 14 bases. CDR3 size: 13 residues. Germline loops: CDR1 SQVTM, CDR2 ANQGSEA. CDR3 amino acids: CSAGPRGTDTQYF. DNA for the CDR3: TGCAGCGCGGGACCAAGGGGGACAGATACGCAGTATTTT.

CDR3 residues: CSARSQETQHF. CDR3 nucleotide sequence: TGCAGTGCTCGGTCACAAGAGACCCAGCATTTT. V gene TRBV20-1 combines with J gene TRBJ1-5; D unclear. Trimming removed 5 bases at V and 11 bases at J, with 13 bases between. In germline, CDR1 is DFQATT, CDR2 SNEGSKA (reference sequence). CDR3 length: 11 residues.

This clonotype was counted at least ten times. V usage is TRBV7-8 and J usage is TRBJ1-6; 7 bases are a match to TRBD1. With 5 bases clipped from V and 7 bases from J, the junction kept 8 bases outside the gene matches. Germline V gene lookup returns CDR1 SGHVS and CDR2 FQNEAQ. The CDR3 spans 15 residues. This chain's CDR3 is CASSDRDRENSPLHF. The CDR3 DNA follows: TGTGCCAGCAGCGACCGGGACAGAGAAAATTCACCCCTCCACTTT.

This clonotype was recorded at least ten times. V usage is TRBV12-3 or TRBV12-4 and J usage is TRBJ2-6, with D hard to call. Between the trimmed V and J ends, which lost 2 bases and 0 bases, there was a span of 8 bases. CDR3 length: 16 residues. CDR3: CASSLNLGSGANVLTF. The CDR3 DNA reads TGTGCCAGCAGTTTAAACCTCGGCTCTGGGGCCAACGTCCTGACTTTC.

In nucleotides, the CDR3 is TGTGCCAGCAGCGGGAGTAAGGAGGAGCAGTACTTC. Translation gives CASSGSKEEQYF. The genes are TRBV7-6 and TRBJ2-7; possibly TRBD2 for D (5 bases). V shed 5 bases and J shed 7 bases, with 12 bases lying between them. The CDR3 is 12 amino acids. The germline gives CDR1 SGHVS, CDR2 FNYEAQ.

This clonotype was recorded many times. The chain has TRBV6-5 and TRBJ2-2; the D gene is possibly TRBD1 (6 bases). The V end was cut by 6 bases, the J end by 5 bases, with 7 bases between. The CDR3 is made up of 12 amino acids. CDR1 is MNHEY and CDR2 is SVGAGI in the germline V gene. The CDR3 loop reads CASRQGTGELFF. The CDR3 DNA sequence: TGTGCCAGCAGACAGGGTACCGGGGAGCTGTTTTTT.

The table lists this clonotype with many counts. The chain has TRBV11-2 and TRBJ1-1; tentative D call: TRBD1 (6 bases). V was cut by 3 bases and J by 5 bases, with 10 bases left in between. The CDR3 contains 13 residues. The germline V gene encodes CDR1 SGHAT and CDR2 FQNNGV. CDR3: CASSFQQGTEAFF. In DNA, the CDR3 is TGTGCCAGCAGCTTCCAACAGGGTACTGAAGCTTTCTTT.

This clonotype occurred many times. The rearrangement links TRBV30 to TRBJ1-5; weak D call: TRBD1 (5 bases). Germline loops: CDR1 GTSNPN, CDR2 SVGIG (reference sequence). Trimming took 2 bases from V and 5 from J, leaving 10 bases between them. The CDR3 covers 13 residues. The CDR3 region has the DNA TGTGCCTGGAGTCCGGGGGAATATCAGCCCCAGCATTTT. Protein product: CAWSPGEYQPQHF. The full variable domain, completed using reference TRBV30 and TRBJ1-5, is SQTIHQWPATLVQPVGSPLSLECTVEGTSNPNLYWYRQAAGRGLQLLFYSVGIGQISSEVPQNLSASRPQDRQFILSSKKLLLSDSGFYLCAWSPGEYQPQHFGDGTRLSIL.

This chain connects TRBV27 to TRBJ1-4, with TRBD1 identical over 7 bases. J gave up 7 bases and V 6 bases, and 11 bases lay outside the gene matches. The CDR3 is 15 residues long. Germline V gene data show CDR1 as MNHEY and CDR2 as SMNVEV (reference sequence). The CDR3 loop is CASRITPGGSEKLFF. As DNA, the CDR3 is TGTGCCAGCAGAATAACCCCAGGGGGATCTGAAAAACTGTTTTTT.

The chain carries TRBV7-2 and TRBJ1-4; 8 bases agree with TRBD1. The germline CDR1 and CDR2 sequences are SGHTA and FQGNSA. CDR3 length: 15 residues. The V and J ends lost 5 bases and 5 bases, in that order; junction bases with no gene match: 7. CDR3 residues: CASSAAGQENEKLFF. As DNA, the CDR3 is TGTGCCAGCAGCGCAGCGGGACAGGAGAATGAAAAACTGTTTTTT.

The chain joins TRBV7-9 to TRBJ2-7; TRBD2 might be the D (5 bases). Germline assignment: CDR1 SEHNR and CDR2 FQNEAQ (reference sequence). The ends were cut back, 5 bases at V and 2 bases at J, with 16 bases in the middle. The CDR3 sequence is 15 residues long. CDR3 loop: CASSRGETRTYEQYF. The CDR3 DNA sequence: TGTGCCAGCAGCCGTGGGGAGACACGGACCTACGAGCAGTACTTC.

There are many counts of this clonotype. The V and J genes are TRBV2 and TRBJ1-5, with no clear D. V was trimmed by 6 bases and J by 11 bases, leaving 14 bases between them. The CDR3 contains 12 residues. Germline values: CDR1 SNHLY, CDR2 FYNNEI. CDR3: CASRADRQAQHF. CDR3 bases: TGTGCCAGCAGAGCGGACCGCCAGGCCCAGCATTTT.